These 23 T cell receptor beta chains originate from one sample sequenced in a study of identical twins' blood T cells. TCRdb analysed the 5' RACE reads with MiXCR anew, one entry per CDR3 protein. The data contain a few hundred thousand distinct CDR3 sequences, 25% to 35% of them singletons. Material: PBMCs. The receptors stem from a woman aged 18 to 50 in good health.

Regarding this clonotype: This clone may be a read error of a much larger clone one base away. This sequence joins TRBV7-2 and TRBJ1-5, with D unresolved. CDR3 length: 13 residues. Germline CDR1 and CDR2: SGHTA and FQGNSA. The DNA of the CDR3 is TGTGCCGGCAGCTTATTCCAGGCTCAGCCCCAGCATTTT. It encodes CAGSLFQAQPQHF.

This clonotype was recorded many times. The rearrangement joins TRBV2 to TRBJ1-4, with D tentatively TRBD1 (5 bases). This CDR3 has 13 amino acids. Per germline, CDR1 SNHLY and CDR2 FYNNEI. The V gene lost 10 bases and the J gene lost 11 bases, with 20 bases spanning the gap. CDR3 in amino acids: CATGGSAGRKLFF. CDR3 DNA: TGTGCCACCGGCGGGAGCGCAGGGCGGAAACTGTTTTTT.

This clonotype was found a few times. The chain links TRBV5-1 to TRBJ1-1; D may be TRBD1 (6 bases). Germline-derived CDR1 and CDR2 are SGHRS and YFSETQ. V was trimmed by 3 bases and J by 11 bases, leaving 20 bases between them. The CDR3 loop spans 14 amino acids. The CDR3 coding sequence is TGCGCCAGCAGCTGGGGGACAAGTGGCTTTGGGGCTTTCTTT. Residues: CASSWGTSGFGAFF.

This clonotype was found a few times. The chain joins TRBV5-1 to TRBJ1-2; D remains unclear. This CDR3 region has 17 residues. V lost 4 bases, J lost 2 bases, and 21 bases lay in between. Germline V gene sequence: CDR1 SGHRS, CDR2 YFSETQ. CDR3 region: CASSARETPRQNYGYTF. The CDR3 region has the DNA TGCGCCAGCAGCGCCCGGGAAACCCCACGCCAAAACTATGGCTACACCTTC. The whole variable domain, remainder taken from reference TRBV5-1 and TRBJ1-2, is KAGVTQTPRYLIKTRGQQVTLSCSPISGHRSVSWYQQTPGQGLQFLFEYFSETQRNKGNFPGRFSGRQFSNSRSEMNVSTLELGDSALYLCASSARETPRQNYGYTFGSGTRLTVV.

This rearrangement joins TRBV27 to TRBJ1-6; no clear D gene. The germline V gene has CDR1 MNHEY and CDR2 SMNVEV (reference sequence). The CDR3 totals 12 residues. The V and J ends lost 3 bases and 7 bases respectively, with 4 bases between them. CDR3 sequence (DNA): TGTGCCAGCAGTTTTCCCAATTCACCCCTCCACTTT. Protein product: CASSFPNSPLHF.

The CDR3 bases are TGCAGTGCTAGAGATTCTGTGATGCGGACAGGGACTCATGGCTACACCTTC. Protein: CSARDSVMRTGTHGYTF. The V and J genes are TRBV20-1 and TRBJ1-2; 8 nucleotides agree with TRBD1. Germline lookup yields CDR1 DFQATT and CDR2 SNEGSKA (reference sequence). The CDR3 totals 17 residues. V lost 0 bases and J lost 6; bases outside the gene matches: 15.

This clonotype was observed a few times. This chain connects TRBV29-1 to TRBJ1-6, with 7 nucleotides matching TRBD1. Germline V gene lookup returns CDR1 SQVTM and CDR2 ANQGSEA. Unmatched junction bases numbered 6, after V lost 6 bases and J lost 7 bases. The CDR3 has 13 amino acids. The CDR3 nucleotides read TGCAGCGTGGCCGGACAGGCGAATTCACCCCTCCACTTT. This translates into CSVAGQANSPLHF.

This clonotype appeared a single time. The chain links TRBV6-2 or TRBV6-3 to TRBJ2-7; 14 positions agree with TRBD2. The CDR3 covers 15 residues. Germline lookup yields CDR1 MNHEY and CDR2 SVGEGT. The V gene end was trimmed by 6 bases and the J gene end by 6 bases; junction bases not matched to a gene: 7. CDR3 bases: TGTGCCAGCAGAAAGGGACTAGCGGGAGTAGGCGAGCAGTACTTC. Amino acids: CASRKGLAGVGEQYF.

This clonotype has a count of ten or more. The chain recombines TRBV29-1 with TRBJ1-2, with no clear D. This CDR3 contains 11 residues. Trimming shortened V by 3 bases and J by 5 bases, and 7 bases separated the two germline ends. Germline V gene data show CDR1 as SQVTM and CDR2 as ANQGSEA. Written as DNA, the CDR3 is TGCAGCGTTGAGGGCCTTTATGGCTACACCTTC. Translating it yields CSVEGLYGYTF.

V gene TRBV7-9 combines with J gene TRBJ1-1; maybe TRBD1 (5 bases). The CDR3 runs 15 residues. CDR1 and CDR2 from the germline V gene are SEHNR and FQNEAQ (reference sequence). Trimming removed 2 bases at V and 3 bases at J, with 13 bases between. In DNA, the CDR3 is TGTGCCAGCAGCTTAAGTTATCCGGGGCACACTGAAGCTTTCTTT. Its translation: CASSLSYPGHTEAFF.

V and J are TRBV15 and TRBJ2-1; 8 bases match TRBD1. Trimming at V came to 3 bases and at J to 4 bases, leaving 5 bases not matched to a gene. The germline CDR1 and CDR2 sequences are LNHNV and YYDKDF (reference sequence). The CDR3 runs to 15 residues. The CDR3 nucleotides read TGTGCCACCAGCAGGGACAGGGTAATATACAATGAGCAGTTCTTC. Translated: CATSRDRVIYNEQFF.

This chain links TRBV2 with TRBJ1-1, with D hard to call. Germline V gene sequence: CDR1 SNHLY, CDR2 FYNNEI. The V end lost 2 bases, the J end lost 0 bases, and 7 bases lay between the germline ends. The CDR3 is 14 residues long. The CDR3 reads CASSEPRMNTEAFF. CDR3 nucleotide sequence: TGTGCCAGCAGTGAACCAAGAATGAACACTGAAGCTTTCTTT. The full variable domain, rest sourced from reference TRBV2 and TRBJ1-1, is EPEVTQTPSHQVTQMGQEVILRCVPISNHLYFYWYRQILGQKVEFLVSFYNNEISEKSEIFDDQFSVERPDGSNFTLKIRSTKLEDSAMYFCASSEPRMNTEAFFGQGTRLTVV.

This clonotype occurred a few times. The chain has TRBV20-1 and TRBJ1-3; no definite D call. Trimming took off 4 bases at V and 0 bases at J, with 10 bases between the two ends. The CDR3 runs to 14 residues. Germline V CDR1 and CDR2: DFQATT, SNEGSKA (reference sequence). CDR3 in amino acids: CSAKMRSSGNTIYF. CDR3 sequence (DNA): TGCAGTGCTAAGATGCGGTCCTCTGGAAACACCATATATTTT.

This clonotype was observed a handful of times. DNA for the CDR3: TGTGCCAGCAGCCAATTGGAAGGGGGAGCCACTGAAGCTTTCTTT. Amino acid sequence: CASSQLEGGATEAFF. J is TRBJ1-1 and V is TRBV3-1; weak D call: TRBD1 (6 bases). This CDR3 is 15 amino acids long. CDR1 is LGHDT, CDR2 YNNKEL, per germline (reference sequence). V lost 2 bases to trimming and J lost 4 bases, with 14 bases between them.

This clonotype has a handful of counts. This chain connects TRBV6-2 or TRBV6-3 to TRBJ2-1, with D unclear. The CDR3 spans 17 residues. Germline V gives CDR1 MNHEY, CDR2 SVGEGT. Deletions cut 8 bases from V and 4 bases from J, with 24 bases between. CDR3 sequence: CASEEWGRRGYYNEQFF. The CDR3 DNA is TGTGCCAGCGAGGAGTGGGGAAGGAGAGGCTATTACAATGAGCAGTTCTTC.

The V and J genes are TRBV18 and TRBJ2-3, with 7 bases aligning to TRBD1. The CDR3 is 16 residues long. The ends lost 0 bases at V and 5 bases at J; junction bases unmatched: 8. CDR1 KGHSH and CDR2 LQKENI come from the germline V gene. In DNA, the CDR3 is TGTGCCAGCTCACCACCGTCCTCAGGGGGACAAGATACGCAGTATTTT. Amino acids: CASSPPSSGGQDTQYF. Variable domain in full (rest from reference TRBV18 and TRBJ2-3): NAGVMQNPRHLVRRRGQEARLRCSPMKGHSHVYWYRQLPEEGLKFMVYLQKENIIDESGMPKERFSAEFPKEGPSILRIQQVVRGDSAAYFCASSPPSSGGQDTQYFGPGTRLTVL.

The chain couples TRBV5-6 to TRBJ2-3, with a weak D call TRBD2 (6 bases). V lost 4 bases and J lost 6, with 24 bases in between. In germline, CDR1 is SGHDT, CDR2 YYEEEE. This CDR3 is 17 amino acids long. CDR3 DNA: TGTGCCAGCAGCCCCGGCACGAGTTATTTTCTAGCGGATACGCAGTATTTT. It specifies CASSPGTSYFLADTQYF.

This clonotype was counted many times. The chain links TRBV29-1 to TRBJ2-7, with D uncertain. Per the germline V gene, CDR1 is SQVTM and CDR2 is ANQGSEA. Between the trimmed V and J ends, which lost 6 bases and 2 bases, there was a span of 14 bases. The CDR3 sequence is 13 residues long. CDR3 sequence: CSVLLDQTYEQYF. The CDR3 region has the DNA TGCAGCGTCCTCCTGGACCAAACCTACGAGCAGTACTTC.

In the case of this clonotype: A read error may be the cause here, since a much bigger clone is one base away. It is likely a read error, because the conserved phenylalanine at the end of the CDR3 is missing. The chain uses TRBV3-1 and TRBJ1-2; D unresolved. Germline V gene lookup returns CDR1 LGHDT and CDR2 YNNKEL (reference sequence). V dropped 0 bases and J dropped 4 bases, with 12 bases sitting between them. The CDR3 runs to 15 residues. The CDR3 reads CASSQDSLRPYGYTL. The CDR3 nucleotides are TGTGCCAGCAGCCAAGATTCGTTGCGGCCCTATGGCTACACCCTC.

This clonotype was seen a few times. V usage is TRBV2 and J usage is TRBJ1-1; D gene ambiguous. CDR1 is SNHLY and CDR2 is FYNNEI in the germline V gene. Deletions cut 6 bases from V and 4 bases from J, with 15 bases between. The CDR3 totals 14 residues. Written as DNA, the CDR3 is TGTGCCAGCAGAGTCCGGGCCATGGGCACTGAAGCTTTCTTT. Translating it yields CASRVRAMGTEAFF.

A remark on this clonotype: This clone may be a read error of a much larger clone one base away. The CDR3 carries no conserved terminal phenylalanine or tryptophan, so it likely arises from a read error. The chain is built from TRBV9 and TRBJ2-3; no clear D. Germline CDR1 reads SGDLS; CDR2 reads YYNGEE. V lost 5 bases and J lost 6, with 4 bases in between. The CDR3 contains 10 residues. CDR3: CASSGDTQYS. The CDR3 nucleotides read TGTGCCAGCAGTGGCGATACGCAGTATTCT.

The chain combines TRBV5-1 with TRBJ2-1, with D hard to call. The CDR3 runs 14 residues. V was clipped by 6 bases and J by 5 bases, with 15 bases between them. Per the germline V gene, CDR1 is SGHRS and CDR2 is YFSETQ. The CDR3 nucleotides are TGCGCCAGCACCCCCGGCGCGGTCGACAATGAGCAGTTCTTC. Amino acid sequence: CASTPGAVDNEQFF.

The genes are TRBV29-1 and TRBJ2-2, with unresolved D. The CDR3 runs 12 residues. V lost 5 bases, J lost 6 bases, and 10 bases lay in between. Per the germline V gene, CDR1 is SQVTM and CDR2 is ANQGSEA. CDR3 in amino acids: CSVSVGSGELFF. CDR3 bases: TGCAGCGTTTCAGTAGGTTCCGGGGAGCTGTTTTTT.